This section outlines one T cell receptor beta chain sequence together with its context. These data originate in a study of blood T cell repertoires in COVID-19. Original analysis: Nucleated cell counts were estimated from reference gene primer amplification. The assay was immunoSEQ multiplex PCR, and TCRdb's table has in-frame clones only and misses some. D and trimming were read from the DNA, whereas the V and J calls and clone size are those reported in that table. The profile shows about 240,000 clones, about four fifths of them singletons. Sequenced input: peripheral blood. This receptor was taken from a woman older than 75 with acute or convalescent COVID-19.

CDR3 nucleotides: TGTGCCATCAGTGAGTCAGGGGCACTTATGGGAAGGTCTGGAAACACCATATATTTT. As protein: CAISESGALMGRSGNTIYF. V gene TRBV10-3 combines with J gene TRBJ1-3; weak D call: TRBD1 (5 bases). Looked up from germline, CDR1 is ENHRY and CDR2 is SYGVKD. The length of the CDR3 is 19 residues. V lost 0 bases, J lost 1 base, and 19 bases lay in between.